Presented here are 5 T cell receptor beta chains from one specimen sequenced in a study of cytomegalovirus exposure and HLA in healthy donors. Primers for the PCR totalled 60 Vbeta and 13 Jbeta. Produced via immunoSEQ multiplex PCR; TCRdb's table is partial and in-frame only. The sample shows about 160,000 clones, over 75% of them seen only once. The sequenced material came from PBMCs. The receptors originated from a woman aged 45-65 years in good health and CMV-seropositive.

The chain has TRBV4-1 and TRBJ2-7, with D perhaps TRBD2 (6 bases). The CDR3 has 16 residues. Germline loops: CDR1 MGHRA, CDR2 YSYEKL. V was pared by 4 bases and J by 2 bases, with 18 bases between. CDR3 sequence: CASSRETGTLTYEQYF. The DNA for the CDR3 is TGCGCCAGCAGCCGAGAGACCGGGACTCTAACCTACGAGCAGTACTTC.

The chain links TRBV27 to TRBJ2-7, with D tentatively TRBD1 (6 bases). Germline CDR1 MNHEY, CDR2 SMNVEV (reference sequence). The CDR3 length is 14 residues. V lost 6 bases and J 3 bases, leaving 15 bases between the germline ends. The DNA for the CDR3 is TGTGCCAGCAGCCATGGACAGACGAGCTACGAGCAGTACTTC. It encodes CASSHGQTSYEQYF.

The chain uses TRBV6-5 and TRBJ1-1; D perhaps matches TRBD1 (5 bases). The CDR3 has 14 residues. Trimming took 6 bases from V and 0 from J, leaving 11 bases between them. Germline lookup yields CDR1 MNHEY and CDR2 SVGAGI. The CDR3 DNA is TGTGCCAGCAGGTTGGACACCATGAACACTGAAGCTTTCTTT. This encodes CASRLDTMNTEAFF.

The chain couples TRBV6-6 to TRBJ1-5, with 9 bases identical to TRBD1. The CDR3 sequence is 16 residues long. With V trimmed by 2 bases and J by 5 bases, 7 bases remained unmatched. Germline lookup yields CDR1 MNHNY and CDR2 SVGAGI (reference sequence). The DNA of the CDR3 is TGTGCCAGCAGTTACATGGCCGGGACAGGGCATCAGCCCCAGCATTTT. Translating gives CASSYMAGTGHQPQHF.

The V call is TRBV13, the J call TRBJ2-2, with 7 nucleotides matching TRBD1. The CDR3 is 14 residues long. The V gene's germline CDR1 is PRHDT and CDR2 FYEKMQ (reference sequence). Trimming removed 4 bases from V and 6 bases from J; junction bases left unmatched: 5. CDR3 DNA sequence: TGTGCCAGCAGCTCACAGGGGTGGGCCGGGGAGCTGTTTTTT. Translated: CASSSQGWAGELFF.